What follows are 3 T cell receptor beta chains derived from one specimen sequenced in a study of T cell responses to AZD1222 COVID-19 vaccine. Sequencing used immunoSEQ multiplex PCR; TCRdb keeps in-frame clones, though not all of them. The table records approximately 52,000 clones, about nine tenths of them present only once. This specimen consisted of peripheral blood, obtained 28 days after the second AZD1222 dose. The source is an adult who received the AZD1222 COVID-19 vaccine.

The CDR3 DNA reads TGTGCCAGTACCCGGACAGTCAATCAGCCCCAGCATTTT. Translating it yields CASTRTVNQPQHF. The V gene is TRBV19, the J gene TRBJ1-5; the D gene is possibly TRBD1 (6 bases). CDR3 size: 13 residues. CDR1 and CDR2 from the germline V gene are LNHDA and SQIVND (reference sequence). Trimming removed 7 bases from V and 3 bases from J, with 10 bases in between.

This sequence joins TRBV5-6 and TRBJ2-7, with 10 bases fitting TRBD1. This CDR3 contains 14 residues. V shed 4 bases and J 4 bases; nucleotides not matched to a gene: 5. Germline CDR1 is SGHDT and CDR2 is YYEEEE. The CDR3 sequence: CASSPGTGVYEQYF. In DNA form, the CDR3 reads TGTGCCAGCAGCCCCGGGACAGGGGTTTACGAGCAGTACTTC.

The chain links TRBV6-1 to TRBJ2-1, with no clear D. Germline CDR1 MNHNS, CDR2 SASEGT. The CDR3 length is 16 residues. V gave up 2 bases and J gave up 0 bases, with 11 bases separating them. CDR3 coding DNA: TGTGCCAGCAGTGAACGCGGCGTGCTCTCCTACAATGAGCAGTTCTTC. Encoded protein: CASSERGVLSYNEQFF.